Detailed here is one TCR beta chain. The antigen is unknown. Serum thyroxine and TRAb, along with clinical symptoms, thyroid ultrasound and orbital computed tomography, were what diagnosis relied on. PBMCs were isolated by Ficoll-Paque density gradient centrifugation, using around 10 ml of fresh peripheral blood as the starting material. This record belongs to a study of Graves' ophthalmopathy and Graves' hyperthyroidism. Whole-study findings and limits: Most thyroid clonotypes expanded beyond 0.001 frequency were also found in blood. Classification of ophthalmopathy versus stable hyperthyroidism by a 13-signature model yielded 85% to 90% sensitivity and around 76% specificity.

V dropped 4 bases and J dropped 7; count of bases not matched to a gene: 7. CDR1 is SGHVT and CDR2 is SQSDAQ in the germline V gene. This CDR3 spans 15 amino acids. Researchers took RNA transcripts and amplified TCR beta CDR3 regions from them. HTBI-primed first-round RT-PCR preceded second-round multiplex PCR. TCRdb called the multiplex PCR reads again in MiXCR, with one record for every CDR3 protein. The sample shows 230,000 or so distinct CDR3 sequences, about 46% of them seen only once. The receptor's source is an adult man with Graves' ophthalmopathy. Material for sequencing was peripheral blood. The chain uses TRBV7-4 and TRBJ1-4; 9 bases match TRBD1. The CDR3 spells CASSWGQGLTEKLFF. The CDR3 DNA reads TGTGCCAGCAGCTGGGGACAGGGCCTGACTGAAAAACTGTTTTTT. The full variable domain, with the rest looked up from reference TRBV7-4 and TRBJ1-4, is GAGVSQSPRYKVAKRGRDVALRCDSISGHVTLYWYRQTLGQGSEVLTYSQSDAQRDKSGRPSGRFSAERPERSVSTLKIQRTEQGDSAVYLCASSWGQGLTEKLFFGSGTQLSVL.